A single sample is the source of the 19 T cell receptor beta chains below, sequenced in a study of T cells in Graves' hyperthyroidism and ophthalmopathy. TCR beta CDR3 regions were amplified from RNA transcripts. When the TCR CDR3 underwent first-round RT-PCR, the HTBI primer set was used. Using its own MiXCR run on the multiplex PCR reads, TCRdb lists one record per CDR3 protein. The table lists about 290,000 distinct CDR3 sequences, about 14% of them singletons. Sequenced material: blood. The receptors shown here come from a woman aged 30 to 39 with Graves' hyperthyroidism that later progressed to Graves' ophthalmopathy.

The sample holds many counts of this clonotype. The chain uses TRBV29-1 and TRBJ2-1; TRBD2 might be the D (5 bases). V was cut by 1 base and J by 8 bases, with 12 bases left in between. The germline V gene has CDR1 SQVTM and CDR2 ANQGSEA. This CDR3 spans 13 amino acids. DNA for the CDR3: TGCAGCGTTGAAGCTCGAGGGAGCTATGAGCAGTTCTTC. It translates to CSVEARGSYEQFF.

This clonotype was detected a few times. V gene TRBV27 combines with J gene TRBJ2-3; D gene unclear. Trimming stripped 8 bases from V and 2 bases from J, with 14 bases between. The germline V gene encodes CDR1 MNHEY and CDR2 SMNVEV (reference sequence). The CDR3 has 14 residues. The CDR3 is CASATLGVTDTQYF. The DNA for the CDR3 is TGTGCCAGCGCCACGCTTGGGGTCACAGATACGCAGTATTTT.

This clonotype has a count of ten or more. The V and J genes are TRBV30 and TRBJ2-7, with D possibly TRBD2 on 6 matching bases. In germline, CDR1 is GTSNPN, CDR2 SVGIG (reference sequence). The CDR3 sequence is 14 residues long. Trimming stripped 2 bases from V and 3 bases from J, with 14 bases between. CDR3 loop: CAWSKGGVGYEQYF. CDR3 nucleotides: TGTGCCTGGAGTAAAGGAGGGGTAGGCTACGAGCAGTACTTC.

In this sample, this clonotype turned up once. A much larger clone is a single base away; this may be a read error. V usage is TRBV28 and J usage is TRBJ2-5, with D unclear. The CDR3 runs to 15 residues. V lost 6 bases to trimming and J lost 5 bases, with 19 bases between them. CDR1 and CDR2 (germline): MDHEN, SYDVKM. The CDR3 region is CASSHTKDNVETQYF. The CDR3 DNA sequence: TGTGCCAGCAGCCACACCAAAGACAACGTCGAGACCCAGTACTTC.

V usage is TRBV3-1 and J usage is TRBJ2-2; 14 bases line up with TRBD2. Germline CDR1 is LGHDT and CDR2 is YNNKEL (reference sequence). V shed 3 bases and J 6 bases; nucleotides not matched to a gene: 6. This CDR3 region has 17 residues. The CDR3 loop reads CASSQAGLAGGAGELFF. The CDR3 DNA reads TGTGCCAGCAGCCAGGCAGGACTAGCGGGAGGTGCCGGGGAGCTGTTTTTT.

This clonotype was observed many times. The rearrangement uses TRBV20-1 and TRBJ2-1; the D gene is possibly TRBD2 (6 bases). The CDR3 is made up of 18 amino acids. V gave up 3 bases and J gave up 8 bases, with 29 bases separating them. Germline V gene sequence: CDR1 DFQATT, CDR2 SNEGSKA (reference sequence). The CDR3 is CSARDPNWRRKGGDEQFF. CDR3 coding DNA: TGCAGTGCTAGGGACCCAAATTGGCGTAGAAAAGGCGGGGATGAGCAGTTCTTC.

This clonotype was seen at least ten times. This chain uses TRBV5-1 with TRBJ2-7, with a tentative D call TRBD1 (5 bases). The CDR3 runs 13 residues. Germline values: CDR1 SGHRS, CDR2 YFSETQ. The ends were cut back, 3 bases at V and 2 bases at J, with 9 bases in the middle. The CDR3 bases are TGCGCCAGCAGCTACGACAGAGCCTACGAGCAGTACTTC. As protein: CASSYDRAYEQYF.

The J gene is TRBJ2-5, the V gene TRBV2; D is ambiguous. The length of the CDR3 is 13 residues. CDR1 is SNHLY, CDR2 FYNNEI, per germline. V was cut by 6 bases and J by 5 bases, with 13 bases left in between. CDR3 loop: CASRDLPGETQYF. The CDR3, as DNA: TGTGCCAGCAGGGACCTCCCCGGCGAGACCCAGTACTTC.

This clonotype has at least ten counts. CDR3 nucleotides: TGTGCCAGCAGCTCCGGTGGGACAGGGGGTGTCGAGACCCAGTACTTC. This encodes CASSSGGTGGVETQYF. The J gene is TRBJ2-5, the V gene TRBV7-8, with 11 bases identical to TRBD1. J gave up 5 bases and V 4 bases, and 9 bases lay outside the gene matches. Looked up from germline, CDR1 is SGHVS and CDR2 is FQNEAQ. This CDR3 is built from 16 residues. The variable domain in full, completed from reference TRBV7-8 and TRBJ2-5, reads GAGVSQSPRYKVAKRGQDVALRCDPISGHVSLFWYQQALGQGPEFLTYFQNEAQLDKSGLPSDRFFAERPEGSVSTLKIQRTQQEDSAVYLCASSSGGTGGVETQYFGPGTRLLVL.

For this clonotype: A read error may be the cause here, since a much bigger clone is one base away. The chain joins TRBV12-3 or TRBV12-4 to TRBJ2-7, with D possibly being TRBD2 (7 bases). The germline V and J ends were trimmed by 9 bases and 6 bases, with 15 bases remaining between them. CDR3 length: 12 residues. The CDR3 sequence: CASRGGGLEQYF. Here the CDR3 DNA reads TGTGCCAGTCGAGGGGGGGGTCTCGAGCAGTACTTC.

This clonotype was counted many times. The rearrangement uses TRBV11-2 and TRBJ2-1, with TRBD2 as a possible D gene (7 bases). The CDR3 is 15 residues long. The germline V gene encodes CDR1 SGHAT and CDR2 FQNNGV. The ends were cut back, 5 bases at V and 7 bases at J, with 18 bases in the middle. The CDR3 protein is CASSPRGRGGNEQFF. In nucleotides, the CDR3 is TGTGCCAGCAGCCCCCGGGGGAGGGGGGGGAATGAGCAGTTCTTC.

A few counts support this clonotype. The chain joins TRBV2 to TRBJ2-2; maybe TRBD1 (5 bases). Germline V gene sequence: CDR1 SNHLY, CDR2 FYNNEI. Deletions cut 2 bases from V and 3 bases from J, with 13 bases between. The CDR3 contains 16 residues. The CDR3: CASSERQGVDTGELFF. CDR3 bases: TGTGCCAGCAGTGAAAGGCAGGGCGTTGACACCGGGGAGCTGTTTTTT.

The chain carries TRBV19 and TRBJ1-1; D perhaps matches TRBD1 (5 bases). Germline V gene sequence: CDR1 LNHDA, CDR2 SQIVND (reference sequence). The CDR3 is 13 amino acids. V lost 3 bases, J lost 3 bases, and 8 bases lay in between. CDR3 region: CASSIREYTEAFF. The CDR3 DNA sequence: TGTGCCAGTAGTATCAGGGAATACACTGAAGCTTTCTTT.

This clonotype was found many times. The chain links TRBV20-1 to TRBJ2-5, with 8 bases that match TRBD2. The CDR3 covers 15 residues. CDR1 DFQATT and CDR2 SNEGSKA come from the germline V gene (reference sequence). For the CDR3, the DNA is TGCAGCCCCCAGGATCTAGCGGGCGGCCAAGAGACCCAGTACTTC. This translates into CSPQDLAGGQETQYF.

This clonotype was seen at least ten times. The genes are TRBV7-3 and TRBJ2-1; tentative D call: TRBD1 (5 bases). The germline gives CDR1 SGHTA, CDR2 FQGTGA. Deletions cut 1 base from V and 4 bases from J, with 11 bases between. The CDR3 loop spans 15 amino acids. CDR3 DNA sequence: TGTGCCAGCAGCTTAAAAGGGGAACCTTACAATGAGCAGTTCTTC. Encoded protein: CASSLKGEPYNEQFF.

The chain links TRBV3-1 to TRBJ2-2; 7 positions match TRBD1. V trimming: 5 bases; J trimming: 5 bases; junction bases outside the gene matches: 5. This CDR3 has 14 amino acids. Per germline, CDR1 LGHDT and CDR2 YNNKEL (reference sequence). The CDR3 DNA is TGTGCCAGCAGCTCGACAGGGTATACCGGGGAGCTGTTTTTT. Encoded protein: CASSSTGYTGELFF.

This clonotype has just a few counts. One junction end disagrees with the germline gene, perhaps due to a read error. This chain joins TRBV20-1 and TRBJ2-7, with D perhaps TRBD2 (5 bases). Germline lookup yields CDR1 DFQATT and CDR2 SNEGSKA (reference sequence). The CDR3 loop spans 13 amino acids. The CDR3 sequence is CNASLANTYEQYF. The CDR3, as DNA: TGCAATGCTAGCCTCGCGAACACCTACGAGCAGTACTTC.

This clonotype was detected ten times or more. The chain combines TRBV18 with TRBJ1-1; TRBD1 might be the D (6 bases). Germline V gene sequence: CDR1 KGHSH, CDR2 LQKENI. The CDR3 has 15 residues. Trimming stripped 9 bases from V and 0 bases from J, with 17 bases between. CDR3 sequence: CASKGEERMNTEAFF. CDR3 DNA sequence: TGTGCCAGTAAGGGGGAGGAGCGAATGAACACTGAAGCTTTCTTT.

The chain carries TRBV6-1 and TRBJ2-7, with D unclear. Trimming removed 8 bases at V and 0 bases at J, with 14 bases between. This CDR3 has 14 amino acids. Germline V gene sequence: CDR1 MNHNS, CDR2 SASEGT. The CDR3 sequence is CASSAPGSSYEQYF. Here the CDR3 DNA reads TGTGCCAGCTCAGCACCTGGCTCCTCCTACGAGCAGTACTTC.